The clone carrying this TCR beta chain appeared a few times. What it recognizes is unknown. The investigators split CD4+ cells into a CD45RA+ naive subset and a CD45RA-negative memory subset. J gave up 4 bases and V 6 bases, and 9 bases lay outside the gene matches. Per germline, CDR1 SNHLY and CDR2 FYNNEI. This CDR3 has 15 amino acids. The data were taken from a study of shared clonotypes between healthy human individuals. Overall study findings and caveats: Incompleteness in sorted-subset sequencing, despite large depth, was shown by rarefaction.

Deep-level settings were used for running the assay. Replicate PCRs run on sorted subsets employed approximately 0.2 ug DNA, approximately 30,000 T cell genomes. Libraries were prepared by immunoSEQ multiplex PCR; TCRdb keeps only in-frame clonotypes and omits some of them. The sample has some 360,000 clones, around 70% seen once. The clonotype comes from a man between 25 and 39 years old in good health. Sequenced input: memory CD4+ T cells sorted from blood. As for subset: CD45RA-negative fraction. The V call is TRBV2, the J call TRBJ2-1; 7 bases line up with TRBD2. The CDR3 region is CASSAGRGDYNEQFF. CDR3 DNA: TGTGCCAGCAGCGCTGGTCGGGGGGATTACAATGAGCAGTTCTTC.